Listed here are 22 T cell receptor beta chains from one sample, sequenced in a study of blood T cell repertoires in COVID-19. Sequencing was performed with immunoSEQ multiplex PCR; in TCRdb, only in-frame clones are kept and a portion is missing. Of fewer than 250,000 clones in the sample, around 87% are singletons; the top ten hold around 3.1%. Sequencing used peripheral blood. Receptor source: a man aged 55 to 70 with acute or convalescent COVID-19.

The chain uses TRBV4-1 and TRBJ2-7, with 8 positions matching TRBD2. The CDR3 contains 18 residues. CDR1 MGHRA and CDR2 YSYEKL come from the germline V gene. V dropped 0 bases and J dropped 6; count of bases not matched to a gene: 16. This CDR3 is CASSQDGRGASGIGEQYF. The CDR3 nucleotides read TGCGCCAGCAGCCAAGATGGGCGGGGGGCGTCGGGGATTGGCGAGCAGTACTTC.

The chain uses TRBV5-6 and TRBJ2-1, with D possibly being TRBD1 (6 bases). The CDR3 loop spans 14 amino acids. V dropped 6 bases and J dropped 0 bases, with 10 bases sitting between them. Germline V gene data show CDR1 as SGHDT and CDR2 as YYEEEE. CDR3 residues: CASTTGISYNEQFF. Here the CDR3 DNA reads TGTGCCAGCACGACAGGCATCTCCTACAATGAGCAGTTCTTC.

The rearrangement joins TRBV5-1 to TRBJ2-1; TRBD2 might be the D (5 bases). Germline loops: CDR1 SGHRS, CDR2 YFSETQ. V was shortened by 0 bases and J by 9 bases, with 10 bases between the two germline ends. The CDR3 is made up of 13 amino acids. The CDR3 DNA follows: TGCGCCAGCAGCTTGGGGGTAGAGGGTGAGCAGTTCTTC. Protein product: CASSLGVEGEQFF.

J is TRBJ2-5 and V is TRBV5-1; 7 bases fit TRBD2. V was clipped by 3 bases and J by 3 bases; unmatched bases: 5. The CDR3 is 14 amino acids. Germline CDR1 and CDR2: SGHRS and YFSETQ. The CDR3: CASSSSAGEETQYF. CDR3 bases: TGCGCCAGCAGCTCGTCGGCGGGGGAAGAGACCCAGTACTTC.

The chain is built from TRBV11-2 and TRBJ2-5; 10 bases agree with TRBD2. CDR1 SGHAT and CDR2 FQNNGV come from the germline V gene. V shed 5 bases and J 4 bases; nucleotides not matched to a gene: 19. CDR3 size: 19 residues. CDR3 sequence: CASSLRRSGGAGKGETQYF. The CDR3 DNA is TGTGCCAGCAGCCTGCGACGGAGCGGGGGGGCCGGGAAGGGAGAGACCCAGTACTTC.

CDR3 region: CASSVSPGAGGTEAFF. In nucleotides, the CDR3 is TGTGCCAGCAGCGTCTCCCCAGGGGCGGGAGGAACTGAAGCTTTCTTT. The gene calls are TRBV9 and TRBJ1-1; D possibly corresponds to TRBD1 (6 bases). The V and J ends lost 2 bases and 5 bases respectively, with 19 bases between them. Per germline, CDR1 SGDLS and CDR2 YYNGEE. This CDR3 has 16 residues. Drawing the rest from reference TRBV9 and TRBJ1-1, the complete variable domain is DSGVTQTPKHLITATGQRVTLRCSPRSGDLSVYWYQQSLDQGLQFLIQYYNGEERAKGNILERFSAQQFPDLHSELNLSSLELGDSALYFCASSVSPGAGGTEAFFGQGTRLTVV.

V and J are TRBV19 and TRBJ1-1; weak D call: TRBD1 (6 bases). The V end was cut by 8 bases, the J end by 4 bases, with 23 bases between. This CDR3 has 16 residues. Germline CDR1 and CDR2: LNHDA and SQIVND (reference sequence). The CDR3 is CASRTEPGLRGTEAFF. In DNA, the CDR3 is TGTGCCAGTCGAACGGAGCCAGGACTCAGGGGCACTGAAGCTTTCTTT.

CDR3 loop: CSIRGGLGEQYF. The CDR3 nucleotides are TGCAGCATCCGAGGGGGTTTGGGCGAGCAGTACTTC. The rearrangement joins TRBV29-1 to TRBJ2-7; D is possibly TRBD1 (6 bases). The germline CDR1 and CDR2 sequences are SQVTM and ANQGSEA. This CDR3 is built from 12 residues. Between the trimmed V and J ends, which lost 8 bases and 6 bases, there was a span of 17 bases.

As to this clone: This sample also contains other DNA sequences that code for the same CDR3. The V and J genes are TRBV4-3 and TRBJ2-3; TRBD2 agrees at 11 bases. With V trimmed by 0 bases and J by 6 bases, 8 bases remained unmatched. The germline V gene encodes CDR1 LGHNA and CDR2 YSLEER. This CDR3 spans 17 amino acids. The CDR3, as DNA: TGCGCCAGCAGCCAAGACTCGGCTAGCGGGGGGCCGGATACGCAGTATTTT. It translates to CASSQDSASGGPDTQYF.

This clone was observed a single time. The J gene is TRBJ1-1, the V gene TRBV4-1, with 7 bases fitting TRBD1. This CDR3 is built from 16 residues. V shed 4 bases and J 1 base; nucleotides not matched to a gene: 9. Germline CDR1 reads MGHRA; CDR2 reads YSYEKL. In nucleotides, the CDR3 is TGCGCCAGCAGCCCCTTTCCGCGACAGGGGAACACTGAAGCTTTCTTT. Translated: CASSPFPRQGNTEAFF.

The gene calls are TRBV19 and TRBJ1-2, with 7 bases that match TRBD1. This CDR3 comprises 14 residues. Germline loops: CDR1 LNHDA, CDR2 SQIVND (reference sequence). V was clipped by 5 bases and J by 7 bases; unmatched bases: 10. The CDR3 DNA is TGTGCCAGTAGTTCCCGGGACAGTCCCCTTGGCTACACCTTC. It encodes CASSSRDSPLGYTF.

J is TRBJ1-2 and V is TRBV16; D might be TRBD1 (5 bases). The CDR3 has 11 amino acids. Trimming removed 11 bases from V and 3 bases from J, with 10 bases in between. In germline, CDR1 is KGHSY, CDR2 FQNENV. This CDR3 is CAWGVHYGYTF. The CDR3 nucleotides are TGTGCCTGGGGGGTACACTATGGCTACACCTTC. The whole variable domain, remainder taken from reference TRBV16 and TRBJ1-2, is GEEVAQTPKHLVRGEGQKAKLYCAPIKGHSYVFWYQQVLKNEFKFLISFQNENVFDETGMPKERFSAKCLPNSPCSLEIQATKLEDSAVYFCAWGVHYGYTFGSGTRLTVV.

The chain combines TRBV3-1 (or the pseudogene TRBV3-2) with TRBJ2-7; possibly TRBD1 for D (5 bases). The CDR3 contains 17 residues. Germline V CDR1 and CDR2: LGHDT, YNNKEL (reference sequence). The germline V and J ends were trimmed by 0 bases and 1 base, with 16 bases remaining between them. CDR3 loop: CASSQDPTGHKSYEQYF. The CDR3 DNA is TGTGCCAGCAGCCAAGATCCCACAGGACACAAATCCTACGAGCAGTACTTC.

The chain recombines TRBV5-5 with TRBJ2-1; 12 nucleotides match TRBD2. Germline trimming cut 4 bases from V and 12 bases from J; bases unmatched to any gene: 8. Germline V gives CDR1 SGHKS, CDR2 YYEKEE (reference sequence). The CDR3 runs 14 residues. For the CDR3, the DNA is TGTGCCAGCAGCGTGTCTAGCGGGGGGGCCTGGCAGTTCTTC. It is translated as CASSVSSGGAWQFF. The whole variable domain, remainder taken from reference TRBV5-5 and TRBJ2-1, is DAGVTQSPTHLIKTRGQQVTLRCSPISGHKSVSWYQQVLGQGPQFIFQYYEKEERGRGNFPDRFSARQFPNYSSELNVNALLLGDSALYLCASSVSSGGAWQFFGPGTRLTVL.

The chain carries TRBV27 and TRBJ2-7, with D unclear. CDR1 and CDR2 (germline): MNHEY, SMNVEV (reference sequence). The V and J ends lost 6 bases and 4 bases respectively, with 7 bases between them. The CDR3 consists of 11 residues. The CDR3 sequence: CASSSRYEQYF. Written as DNA, the CDR3 is TGTGCCAGCAGCTCCCGGTACGAGCAGTACTTC.

The V gene is TRBV11-2, the J gene TRBJ1-4; D is unresolved. Germline V gene sequence: CDR1 SGHAT, CDR2 FQNNGV. Trimming pared 1 base from V and 0 bases from J, leaving 6 bases between. The CDR3 loop spans 15 amino acids. The CDR3 DNA is TGTGCCAGCAGCTTAGGGGCAGCAACTAATGAAAAACTGTTTTTT. Its translation is CASSLGAATNEKLFF.

J is TRBJ1-6 and V is TRBV28, with TRBD1 as a possible D gene (6 bases). Germline V gene sequence: CDR1 MDHEN, CDR2 SYDVKM. CDR3 length: 15 residues. The ends were cut back, 3 bases at V and 9 bases at J, with 15 bases in the middle. Here the CDR3 DNA reads TGTGCCAGCAGTTTCCCAGGGGAACCTGGTTCACCCCTCCACTTT. Encoded protein: CASSFPGEPGSPLHF.

The J gene is TRBJ2-1, the V gene TRBV24-1; tentative D call: TRBD2 (7 bases). Germline CDR1 is KGHDR and CDR2 is SFDVKD. The CDR3 extends over 16 amino acids. The germline V and J ends were trimmed by 0 bases and 0 bases, with 8 bases remaining between them. In DNA, the CDR3 is TGTGCCACCAGTGATTTGAGGGGGGGCTCCTACAATGAGCAGTTCTTC. It codes for CATSDLRGGSYNEQFF.

V gene TRBV5-1 combines with J gene TRBJ2-1; the match to TRBD1 covers 7 bases. The J segment lost 4 bases and the V segment lost 7 bases, leaving 8 bases of the junction unmatched. There are 14 residues in the CDR3. Germline CDR1 and CDR2: SGHRS and YFSETQ. The CDR3 reads CASAPTGIYNEQFF. The CDR3, as DNA: TGCGCCAGCGCCCCGACAGGGATATACAATGAGCAGTTCTTC.

This chain joins TRBV9 and TRBJ1-5, with TRBD1 matching over 8 bases. The CDR3 has 15 residues. Germline CDR1 SGDLS, CDR2 YYNGEE. The trim removed 3 bases at V and 6 bases at J, leaving 8 bases unmatched. CDR3 region: CASSAEQGGGQPQHF. The CDR3 region has the DNA TGTGCCAGCAGCGCGGAACAGGGGGGAGGTCAGCCCCAGCATTTT.

The gene calls are TRBV4-1 and TRBJ2-1; a weak D match, TRBD1 (5 bases). CDR3 length: 16 residues. The germline V and J ends were trimmed by 1 base and 3 bases, with 13 bases remaining between them. Germline V gene lookup returns CDR1 MGHRA and CDR2 YSYEKL. CDR3 sequence (DNA): TGCGCCAGCAGCCAAGTCTCAGGACAAAGCTACAATGAGCAGTTCTTC. Its protein product is CASSQVSGQSYNEQFF.

The chain combines TRBV6-5 with TRBJ1-2, with D possibly matching TRBD1 (5 bases). CDR1 is MNHEY and CDR2 is SVGAGI in the germline V gene. The CDR3 loop spans 12 amino acids. V shed 2 bases and J shed 8 bases, with 9 bases lying between them. The CDR3 spells CASSYKGKGYTF. In nucleotides, the CDR3 is TGTGCCAGCAGTTACAAGGGGAAAGGCTACACCTTC.